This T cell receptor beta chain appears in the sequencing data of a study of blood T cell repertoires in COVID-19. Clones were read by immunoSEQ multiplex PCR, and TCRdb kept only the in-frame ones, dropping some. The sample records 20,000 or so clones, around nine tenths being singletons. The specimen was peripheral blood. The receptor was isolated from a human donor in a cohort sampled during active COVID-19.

The CDR3: CASSLGTVYYEQYF. In DNA, the CDR3 is TGTGCCAGCAGCTTGGGGACAGTTTACTACGAGCAGTACTTC. The chain carries TRBV7-8 and TRBJ2-7; 7 nucleotides align to TRBD1. Losses at the gene ends were 3 bases for V and 3 bases for J; bases not matched to a gene: 5. Germline CDR1 reads SGHVS; CDR2 reads FQNEAQ. This CDR3 region has 14 residues.